The next 27 T cell receptor beta chains were all read from a single sample in a study of cytomegalovirus exposure and HLA in healthy donors. The PCR ran on 60 Vbeta and 13 Jbeta primers. The protocol was immunoSEQ multiplex PCR, while the TCRdb copy is restricted to in-frame clones and leaves out a portion. Among tens of thousands of clones, more than 75% were seen once, and the ten largest hold under 2%. The specimen sequenced was PBMCs. Source of these receptors: a man younger than 35 in good health and CMV-seronegative.

This clone was counted once. The chain has TRBV5-6 and TRBJ2-1; tentative D call: TRBD1 (6 bases). Germline loops: CDR1 SGHDT, CDR2 YYEEEE. V was cut by 0 bases and J by 7 bases, with 14 bases left in between. The CDR3 is made up of 15 amino acids. The CDR3 spells CASSLGRGAGNEQFF. Written as DNA, the CDR3 is TGTGCCAGCAGCTTGGGCAGGGGCGCAGGTAATGAGCAGTTCTTC. Supplemented by reference TRBV5-6 and TRBJ2-1, the full variable domain reads DAGVTQSPTHLIKTRGQQVTLRCSPKSGHDTVSWYQQALGQGPQFIFQYYEEEERQRGNFPDRFSGHQFPNYSSELNVNALLLGDSALYLCASSLGRGAGNEQFFGPGTRLTVL.

This rearrangement joins TRBV18 to TRBJ1-4, with 7 positions matching TRBD1. CDR3 size: 12 residues. The trim removed 2 bases at V and 10 bases at J, leaving 1 base unmatched. Germline V lookup: CDR1 KGHSH, CDR2 LQKENI. The CDR3: CASSPGQAKLFF. For the CDR3, the DNA is TGTGCCAGCTCACCAGGACAGGCAAAACTGTTTTTT. Combining the CDR3 with reference TRBV18 and TRBJ1-4 gives the whole variable domain NAGVMQNPRHLVRRRGQEARLRCSPMKGHSHVYWYRQLPEEGLKFMVYLQKENIIDESGMPKERFSAEFPKEGPSILRIQQVVRGDSAAYFCASSPGQAKLFFGSGTQLSVL.

The sample holds one count of this clone. The chain is built from TRBV30 and TRBJ1-2, with 8 bases aligning to TRBD1. CDR1 and CDR2 from the germline V gene are GTSNPN and SVGIG (reference sequence). The CDR3 extends over 13 amino acids. CDR3 sequence: CAEGRGLNYGYTF. CDR3 DNA sequence: TGTGCGGAGGGCAGGGGGCTCAACTATGGCTACACCTTC.

The chain uses TRBV30 and TRBJ2-2; no clear D gene. Trimming shortened V by 5 bases and J by 1 base, and 11 bases separated the two germline ends. The CDR3 totals 14 residues. CDR1 GTSNPN and CDR2 SVGIG come from the germline V gene (reference sequence). The CDR3 DNA is TGTGCCTGGCAATACACAGAGAACACCGGGGAGCTGTTTTTT. It encodes CAWQYTENTGELFF.

The rearrangement joins TRBV6-5 to TRBJ1-6, with D maybe TRBD1 (6 bases). The germline V and J ends were trimmed by 0 bases and 8 bases, with 14 bases remaining between them. Germline V lookup: CDR1 MNHEY, CDR2 SVGAGI. This CDR3 region has 16 residues. This chain's CDR3 is CASSYSRGIDHSPLHF. DNA for the CDR3: TGTGCCAGCAGTTACTCAAGGGGGATCGATCATTCACCCCTCCACTTT.

Only a few counts were recorded for this clone. A junction end diverges from the germline sequence, so it may reflect a read error. This chain joins TRBV7-2 and TRBJ2-1, with D unresolved. The germline CDR1 and CDR2 sequences are SGHTA and FQGNSA. CDR3 length: 16 residues. For the CDR3, the DNA is TGTGCCAGCAGCTTAGTGCTTCTACGCAAATTCAATGAGCTGTTCTTC. Translation: CASSLVLLRKFNELFF.

This chain connects TRBV6-4 to TRBJ2-6; 7 bases match TRBD1. The CDR3 contains 16 residues. Germline loops: CDR1 MRHNA, CDR2 SNTAGT. V shed 6 bases and J 4 bases; nucleotides not matched to a gene: 9. The chain's CDR3 is CASSEQTGSGANVLTF. CDR3 in DNA: TGTGCCAGCAGCGAACAGACAGGGTCCGGGGCCAACGTCCTGACTTTC.

This chain uses TRBV7-9 with TRBJ2-7, with D unclear. CDR3 length: 13 amino acids. V was cut by 1 base and J by 2 bases, with 6 bases left in between. Germline-derived CDR1 and CDR2 are SEHNR and FQNEAQ (reference sequence). DNA for the CDR3: TGTGCCAGCAGCTTAGTTTCAGCCTACGAGCAGTACTTC. As protein: CASSLVSAYEQYF.

Note on this clone: Germline is not matched at one junction end, which may reflect a read error. V and J are TRBV7-9 and TRBJ1-4; 10 positions agree with TRBD1. The CDR3 spans 16 residues. CDR1 is SEHNR, CDR2 FQNEAQ, per germline (reference sequence). CDR3 nucleotide sequence: TGTTCCAGCAGCTTAACTATCGGGACAGGGGTAGAAAAACTGTTTTTT. Translating it yields CSSSLTIGTGVEKLFF.

This clone has just a few counts. CDR3 DNA sequence: TGTGCCAGCAGCGTGTGCGGGATAGCGGCCTACGAGCAGTACTTC. It is translated as CASSVCGIAAYEQYF. The rearrangement joins TRBV9 to TRBJ2-7; D is perhaps TRBD2 (6 bases). The CDR3 spans 15 residues. V was clipped by 2 bases and J by 2 bases, with 14 bases between them. Germline V gives CDR1 SGDLS, CDR2 YYNGEE.

The chain combines TRBV5-5 with TRBJ2-7, with a tentative D call TRBD2 (6 bases). The CDR3 runs 16 residues. Trimming left V 1 base short and J 4 bases short, with 18 bases between. Germline assignment: CDR1 SGHKS and CDR2 YYEKEE (reference sequence). CDR3 protein: CASSLPGVRAPYEQYF. The CDR3 DNA reads as TGTGCCAGCAGCTTGCCGGGAGTTAGGGCTCCTTACGAGCAGTACTTC.

The V gene is TRBV29-1, the J gene TRBJ2-1; 7 nucleotides agree with TRBD1. Germline trimming cut 1 base from V and 4 bases from J; bases unmatched to any gene: 1. The length of the CDR3 is 13 residues. Germline CDR1 is SQVTM and CDR2 is ANQGSEA. CDR3: CSVEGGQYNEQFF. CDR3 sequence (DNA): TGCAGCGTTGAAGGGGGACAGTACAATGAGCAGTTCTTC.

V and J are TRBV9 and TRBJ2-2; possibly TRBD2 for D (6 bases). CDR1 is SGDLS, CDR2 YYNGEE, per germline. V was trimmed by 2 bases and J by 1 base, leaving 9 bases between them. The CDR3 totals 15 residues. DNA of the CDR3: TGTGCCAGCAGCGTTCTAGCGAAGAACACCGGGGAGCTGTTTTTT. It specifies CASSVLAKNTGELFF.

The chain combines TRBV10-2 with TRBJ1-3; D is perhaps TRBD1 (6 bases). The V end lost 3 bases, the J end lost 4 bases, and 10 bases lay between the germline ends. Germline V CDR1 and CDR2: WSHSY, SAAADI. This CDR3 contains 14 residues. The CDR3 is CASSEQGAGNTIYF. For the CDR3, the DNA is TGCGCCAGCAGTGAACAGGGAGCAGGAAACACCATATATTTT.

This clone was found once. The chain is built from TRBV27 and TRBJ2-7, with TRBD2 matching over 13 bases. After removal of 6 bases from V and 4 bases from J, the junction contained 15 bases not matched to a gene. This CDR3 comprises 18 residues. CDR1 is MNHEY and CDR2 is SMNVEV in the germline V gene (reference sequence). In DNA form, the CDR3 reads TGTGCCAGCAGCCTCAGCCCTCGGACTAGCGGGAGTCGGTACGAGCAGTACTTC. This translates into CASSLSPRTSGSRYEQYF.

This clone was seen a single time. CDR3 sequence: CASSVSPTQGQGNIQYF. CDR3 sequence (DNA): TGTGCCAGCAGCGTATCCCCCACACAGGGGCAGGGAAACATTCAGTACTTC. The chain carries TRBV9 and TRBJ2-4; 7 nucleotides line up with TRBD1. The length of the CDR3 is 17 residues. Germline V lookup: CDR1 SGDLS, CDR2 YYNGEE. Trimming took 1 base from V and 6 from J; bases not matched to a gene: 13.

The V and J genes are TRBV19 and TRBJ2-2; D call uncertain. The CDR3 is 16 residues long. V was shortened by 5 bases and J by 0 bases, with 13 bases between the two germline ends. CDR1 and CDR2 from the germline V gene are LNHDA and SQIVND (reference sequence). CDR3 sequence (DNA): TGTGCCAGTAGTGATTGGGCAGGTTCGAACACCGGGGAGCTGTTTTTT. Encoded protein: CASSDWAGSNTGELFF.

This chain connects TRBV19 to TRBJ2-3; tentative D call: TRBD2 (6 bases). The V and J ends lost 1 base and 0 bases respectively, with 11 bases between them. Germline values: CDR1 LNHDA, CDR2 SQIVND (reference sequence). The CDR3 runs to 16 residues. DNA of the CDR3: TGTGCCAGTAGTATAGTAGCGGTACCTAGCACAGATACGCAGTATTTT. Its protein is CASSIVAVPSTDTQYF.

The CDR3 DNA is TGCGCCAGCAGCTTGACCGCATCACGACAGGGAAATGAGCAGTTCTTC. Translation gives CASSLTASRQGNEQFF. The J gene is TRBJ2-1, the V gene TRBV5-1; 7 positions agree with TRBD1. CDR1 is SGHRS and CDR2 is YFSETQ in the germline V gene. The J segment lost 7 bases and the V segment lost 1 base, leaving 11 bases of the junction unmatched. The CDR3 loop spans 16 amino acids.

CDR3 protein: CASSPPLAISYNEQFF. In DNA, the CDR3 is TGTGCCAGCAGTCCCCCCCTAGCGATCTCCTACAATGAGCAGTTCTTC. The rearrangement uses TRBV28 and TRBJ2-1, with D possibly matching TRBD2 (6 bases). This CDR3 has 16 residues. Trimming took 5 bases from V and 0 from J, leaving 14 bases between them. Germline lookup yields CDR1 MDHEN and CDR2 SYDVKM.

This chain links TRBV2 with TRBJ1-3; 7 nucleotides agree with TRBD1. The germline gives CDR1 SNHLY, CDR2 FYNNEI. This CDR3 spans 17 amino acids. V lost 4 bases, J lost 0 bases, and 9 bases stayed unmatched. The CDR3, as DNA: TGTGCCAGCAGTGCTAACCCGGGACAGCGCTCTGGAAACACCATATATTTT. Translated, it gives CASSANPGQRSGNTIYF.

CDR3 amino acids: CASSPLAGRDNEQFF. DNA of the CDR3: TGTGCCAGCAGCCCACTAGCGGGGAGAGACAATGAGCAGTTCTTC. This sequence joins TRBV5-4 and TRBJ2-1; 10 bases line up with TRBD2. V trimming: 4 bases; J trimming: 5 bases; junction bases outside the gene matches: 6. There are 15 residues in the CDR3. CDR1 is SGHNT and CDR2 is YYREEE in the germline V gene (reference sequence).

This rearrangement joins TRBV28 to TRBJ2-7; D is uncertain. Germline-derived CDR1 and CDR2 are MDHEN and SYDVKM. V gave up 2 bases and J gave up 7 bases, with 15 bases separating them. This CDR3 is built from 14 residues. DNA of the CDR3: TGTGCCAGCAGTTTAAGGCGGTATAATAGAGAGCAGTACTTC. Translation gives CASSLRRYNREQYF.

The V and J genes are TRBV4-3 and TRBJ2-1; 9 bases match TRBD2. Per germline, CDR1 LGHNA and CDR2 YSLEER. The CDR3 is 15 amino acids. With V trimmed by 0 bases and J by 8 bases, 5 bases remained unmatched. CDR3 in amino acids: CASSQEGTSHDEQFF. DNA for the CDR3: TGCGCCAGCAGCCAAGAGGGGACTAGCCATGATGAGCAGTTCTTC.

J is TRBJ1-2 and V is TRBV5-6; TRBD1 matches at 8 bases. The CDR3 extends over 15 amino acids. V dropped 4 bases and J dropped 2; count of bases not matched to a gene: 7. The germline CDR1 and CDR2 sequences are SGHDT and YYEEEE. The CDR3 region has the DNA TGTGCCAGCAGCCCCAGGGACAGGCCAAACTATGGCTACACCTTC. This gives the protein CASSPRDRPNYGYTF.

V and J are TRBV28 and TRBJ1-2; 8 positions match TRBD1. Per the germline V gene, CDR1 is MDHEN and CDR2 is SYDVKM. This CDR3 comprises 13 residues. Germline trimming cut 3 bases from V and 5 bases from J; bases unmatched to any gene: 2. CDR3 in amino acids: CASSLTGDYGYTF. Here the CDR3 DNA reads TGTGCCAGCAGTTTGACAGGGGATTATGGCTACACCTTC.

This clone turned up a few times. This sequence joins TRBV6-6 and TRBJ1-2, with a weak D call TRBD1 (5 bases). Trimming removed 4 bases at V and 7 bases at J, with 16 bases between. Germline CDR1 is MNHNY and CDR2 is SVGAGI (reference sequence). The CDR3 runs 14 residues. CDR3 sequence: CASSSGGRGGGYTF. The CDR3 coding sequence is TGTGCCAGCAGTTCAGGTGGTAGGGGCGGTGGCTACACCTTC.